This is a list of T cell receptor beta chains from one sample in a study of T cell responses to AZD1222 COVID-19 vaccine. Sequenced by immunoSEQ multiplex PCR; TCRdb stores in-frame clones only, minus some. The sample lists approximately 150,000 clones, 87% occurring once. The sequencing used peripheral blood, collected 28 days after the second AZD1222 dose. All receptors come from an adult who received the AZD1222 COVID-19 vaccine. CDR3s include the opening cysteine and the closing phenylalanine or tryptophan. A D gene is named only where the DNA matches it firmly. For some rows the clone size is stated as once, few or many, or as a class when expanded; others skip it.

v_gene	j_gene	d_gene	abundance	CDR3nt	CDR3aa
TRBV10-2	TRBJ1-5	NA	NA	TGCGCCAGCAGCCTAGGGGGGAGCCAGGGATTATATAGCAATCAGCCCCAGCATTTT	CASSLGGSQGLYSNQPQHF
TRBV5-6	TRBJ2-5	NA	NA	TGTGCCAGCAGCATGGGAATTCAAGAGACCCAGTACTTC	CASSMGIQETQYF
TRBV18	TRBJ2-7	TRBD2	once	TGTGCCAGCTCACCCTCGGGGGGCTACGAGCAGTACTTC	CASSPSGGYEQYF
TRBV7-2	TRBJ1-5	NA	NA	TGTGCCAGCAGCTTAGTCTCCGATCAGCCCCAGCATTTT	CASSLVSDQPQHF
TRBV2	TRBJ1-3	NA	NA	TGTGCCAGCAAGGGGGGCTATGGAAACACCATATATTTT	CASKGGYGNTIYF
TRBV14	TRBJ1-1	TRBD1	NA	TGTGCCAGCAGCCACGGACAGGGACTGAGCACTGAAGCTTTCTTT	CASSHGQGLSTEAFF
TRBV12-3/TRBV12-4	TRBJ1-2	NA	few	TGTGCCAGCAGTTTCAGGGACTATGGCTACACCTTC	CASSFRDYGYTF
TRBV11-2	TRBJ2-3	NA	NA	TGTGCCAGCAGCTCAATCAACCACGAGCCTTTCACAGATACGCAGTATTTT	CASSSINHEPFTDTQYF
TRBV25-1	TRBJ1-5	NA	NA	TGTGCCAGCAAAGGACAGAGCAATCAGCCCCAGCATTTT	CASKGQSNQPQHF
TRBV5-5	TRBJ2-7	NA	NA	TGTGCCAGCAGCCCAACAGGGTGGGGTGATTACGAGCAGTACTTC	CASSPTGWGDYEQYF
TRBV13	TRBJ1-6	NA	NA	TGTGCCAGCAGCTTTGGTGGGAGCTCCTATAATTCACCCCTCCACTTT	CASSFGGSSYNSPLHF
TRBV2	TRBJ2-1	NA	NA	TGTGCCAGCAAGCCGACTAGTGGGCTAGGAAATGAGCAGTTCTTC	CASKPTSGLGNEQFF
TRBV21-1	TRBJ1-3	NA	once	TGTGCCAGCAGCCCTCGGGACAGGAAGACCTCTGGAAACACCATATATTTT	CASSPRDRKTSGNTIYF
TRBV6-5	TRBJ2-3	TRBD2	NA	TGTGCCAGCAGTCCCACTAGCGGGGGGGCAGATACGCAGTATTTT	CASSPTSGGADTQYF
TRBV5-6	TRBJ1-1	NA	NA	TGTGCCAGCAGCTTAAGGGGGTACATGAACACTGAAGCTTTCTTT	CASSLRGYMNTEAFF
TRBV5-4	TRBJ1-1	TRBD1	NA	TGTGCCAGCAGCCGACAGGGGATAGAGAATACTGAAGCTTTCTTT	CASSRQGIENTEAFF
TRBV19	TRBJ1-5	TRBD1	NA	TGTGCCAGTAGCCGTACTCAGGGGGCTCAGGGGCCCCAGCATTTT	CASSRTQGAQGPQHF
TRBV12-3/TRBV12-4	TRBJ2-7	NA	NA	TGTGCCAGCACCCCAGGGAGCTCCTACGAGCAGTACTTC	CASTPGSSYEQYF
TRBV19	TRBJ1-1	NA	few	TGTGCCAGTAGTTTACGTGGAACTGAAGCTTTCTTT	CASSLRGTEAFF
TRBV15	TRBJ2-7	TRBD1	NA	TGTGCCACCAGCAGAGCTCCTGAGACAGGGGTGAACGAGCAGTACTTC	CATSRAPETGVNEQYF
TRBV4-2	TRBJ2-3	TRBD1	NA	TGTGCCAGCAGCCCCGACAGGGGACTGGCTAGCACAGATACGCAGTATTTT	CASSPDRGLASTDTQYF
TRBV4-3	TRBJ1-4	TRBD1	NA	TGCGCCAGCAGCCAACACTCCGGGACAGGGGCCGAAAAACTGTTTTTT	CASSQHSGTGAEKLFF
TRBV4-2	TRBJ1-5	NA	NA	TGTGCCAGCAGCCAAGAGGGGGTAGGCAATCAGCCCCAGCATTTT	CASSQEGVGNQPQHF
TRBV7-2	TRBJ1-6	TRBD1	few	TGTGCCATCCGCCCGGGACAGTATAATTCACCCCTCCACTTT	CAIRPGQYNSPLHF
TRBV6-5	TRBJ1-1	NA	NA	TGTGCCAGCAGCCTCCGAGACAACACTGAAGCTTTCTTT	CASSLRDNTEAFF
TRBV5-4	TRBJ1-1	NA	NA	TGTGCCAGCAGCTTGGAGGGAACTGAAGCTTTCTTT	CASSLEGTEAFF
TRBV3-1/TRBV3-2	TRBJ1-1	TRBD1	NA	TGTGCCAGCAGCCCACACAGGGGCAACGCTGAAGCTTTCTTT	CASSPHRGNAEAFF
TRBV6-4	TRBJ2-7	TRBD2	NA	TGTGCCAGCAGTGGATCCCCCGGGACTAGCAATTACGAGCAGTACTTC	CASSGSPGTSNYEQYF
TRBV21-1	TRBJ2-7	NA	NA	TGTGCCAGCAGCAAAGTCCTAGCCCGCTACGAGCAGTACTTC	CASSKVLARYEQYF